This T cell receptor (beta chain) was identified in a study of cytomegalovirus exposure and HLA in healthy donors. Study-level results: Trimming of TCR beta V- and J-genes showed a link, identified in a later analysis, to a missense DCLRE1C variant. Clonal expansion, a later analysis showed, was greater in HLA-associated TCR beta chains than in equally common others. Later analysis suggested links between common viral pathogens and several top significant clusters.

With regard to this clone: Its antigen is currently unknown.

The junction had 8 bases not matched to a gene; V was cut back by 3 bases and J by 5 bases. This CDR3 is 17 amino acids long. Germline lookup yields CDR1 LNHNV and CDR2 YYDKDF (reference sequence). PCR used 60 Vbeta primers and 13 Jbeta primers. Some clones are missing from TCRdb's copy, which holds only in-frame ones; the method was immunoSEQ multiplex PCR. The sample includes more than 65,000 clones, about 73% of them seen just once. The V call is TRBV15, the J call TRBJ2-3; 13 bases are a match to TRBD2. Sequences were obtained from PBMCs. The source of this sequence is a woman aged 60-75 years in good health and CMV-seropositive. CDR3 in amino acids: CATSRSLLAGGGDTQYF. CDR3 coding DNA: TGTGCCACCAGCAGGAGCTTACTAGCGGGAGGGGGAGATACGCAGTATTTT.